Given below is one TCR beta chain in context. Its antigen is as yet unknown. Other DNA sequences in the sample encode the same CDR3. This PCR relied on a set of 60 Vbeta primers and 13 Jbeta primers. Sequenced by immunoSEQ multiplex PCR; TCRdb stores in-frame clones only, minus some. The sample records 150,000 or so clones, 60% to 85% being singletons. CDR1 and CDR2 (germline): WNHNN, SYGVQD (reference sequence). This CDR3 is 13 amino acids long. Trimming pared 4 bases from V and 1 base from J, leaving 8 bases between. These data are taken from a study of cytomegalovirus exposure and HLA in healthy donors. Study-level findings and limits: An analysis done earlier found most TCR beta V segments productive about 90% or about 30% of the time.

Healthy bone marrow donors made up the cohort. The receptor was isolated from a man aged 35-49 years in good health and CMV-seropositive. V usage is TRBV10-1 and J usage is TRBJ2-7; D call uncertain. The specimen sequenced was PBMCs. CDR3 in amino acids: CASSAGRSYEQYF. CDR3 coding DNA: TGCGCCAGCAGTGCTGGCAGATCCTACGAGCAGTACTTC.